This T cell receptor beta chain was recorded in a study of blood T cell repertoires in COVID-19. Study overall: Sites in the United States, Italy and Spain provided acute and convalescent COVID-19 samples.

The assay was immunoSEQ multiplex PCR, and TCRdb's table has in-frame clones only and misses some. The repertoire consists of some 230,000 clones, with roughly 81% occurring once and the leading ten covering approximately 2.6%. This clone has a handful of counts. The receptor comes from a man aged 50 to 60 who had recovered from COVID-19. Sequencing input: peripheral blood.

CDR3 DNA sequence: TGCGCCAGCAGCCAATCCGAACGAGGATCTGGAAACACCATATATTTT. As protein: CASSQSERGSGNTIYF. The J gene is TRBJ1-3, the V gene TRBV4-1, with D hard to call. Trimming removed 2 bases at V and 1 base at J, with 12 bases between. The CDR3 totals 16 residues. Germline CDR1 and CDR2: MGHRA and YSYEKL.